Listed here are 31 T cell receptor beta chains from one sample, sequenced in a study of radiation and T cells in renal cell carcinoma. Profiling relied on immunoSEQ multiplex PCR, and the TCRdb table lists in-frame clones only, not all of them. Of roughly 100,000 clones in the sample, 82% were seen once. Time point defined: baseline pretreatment blood. Treatment reported: 15 Gy SBRT to primary tumor, nephrectomy 4 weeks later. The starting material was blood, obtained from a patient whose treatment included radiotherapy and nephrectomy. The receptors stem from a man aged 55 to 70 with renal cell carcinoma.

This clone has more than one count but fewer than ten. This sequence joins TRBV5-6 and TRBJ1-4, with a tentative D call TRBD1 (5 bases). This CDR3 region has 13 residues. CDR1 is SGHDT and CDR2 is YYEEEE in the germline V gene. Trimming cost V 1 base and J 10 bases, with 11 bases left between them. DNA of the CDR3: TGTGCCAGCAGCTTGATGGGGGTCGGAAAACTGTTTTTT. Residues: CASSLMGVGKLFF.

The chain joins TRBV27 to TRBJ2-7, with 8 positions matching TRBD1. CDR1 is MNHEY and CDR2 is SMNVEV in the germline V gene (reference sequence). This CDR3 has 15 residues. J was trimmed by 3 bases and V by 4 bases; bases with no gene match: 8. CDR3 loop: CASSSLEDRDYEQYF. CDR3 coding DNA: TGTGCCAGCAGTTCACTTGAGGACAGGGACTACGAGCAGTACTTC.

This clone was detected only a few times. The rearrangement uses TRBV4-2 and TRBJ2-2; 8 bases fit TRBD1. Per the germline V gene, CDR1 is LGHNA and CDR2 is YNFKEQ. V trimming: 5 bases; J trimming: 5 bases; junction bases outside the gene matches: 4. The CDR3 has 14 amino acids. Here the CDR3 reads CASSSRTGTGELFF. CDR3 bases: TGTGCCAGCAGCTCTCGGACAGGGACCGGGGAGCTGTTTTTT.

In its sample, this clone was seen many times. The chain links TRBV15 to TRBJ1-1; D unresolved. Germline loops: CDR1 LNHNV, CDR2 YYDKDF (reference sequence). Trimming took off 0 bases at V and 10 bases at J, with 9 bases between the two ends. The CDR3 loop spans 12 amino acids. The DNA for the CDR3 is TGTGCCACCAGCAGAGATCCCTCGGGAGCTTTCTTT. This sequence encodes CATSRDPSGAFF.

The chain couples TRBV29-1 to TRBJ1-4; D call uncertain. V was pared by 4 bases and J by 0 bases, with 6 bases between. In germline, CDR1 is SQVTM, CDR2 ANQGSEA. The CDR3 length is 13 residues. The chain's CDR3 is CSVGGATNEKLFF. In DNA form, the CDR3 reads TGCAGCGTTGGCGGGGCAACTAATGAAAAACTGTTTTTT. Drawing the rest from reference TRBV29-1 and TRBJ1-4, the complete variable domain is SAVISQKPSRDICQRGTSLTIQCQVDSQVTMMFWYRQQPGQSLTLIATANQGSEATYESGFVIDKFPISRPNLTFSTLTVSNMSPEDSSIYLCSVGGATNEKLFFGSGTQLSVL.

The chain has TRBV7-9 and TRBJ1-1, with unresolved D. V lost 1 base and J lost 1, with 22 bases in between. The length of the CDR3 is 19 residues. Looked up from germline, CDR1 is SEHNR and CDR2 is FQNEAQ (reference sequence). The DNA of the CDR3 is TGTGCCAGCAGCTTAGAGTCTGGTTTTATGGGTCTTCCGAACACTGAAGCTTTCTTT. It encodes CASSLESGFMGLPNTEAFF.

The chain couples TRBV25-1 to TRBJ2-7; 12 nucleotides line up with TRBD2. Germline lookup yields CDR1 MGHDK and CDR2 SYGVNS. The CDR3 consists of 15 residues. V dropped 4 bases and J dropped 2; count of bases not matched to a gene: 3. The DNA for the CDR3 is TGTGCCAGCAGTGGGACTAGCGGGAAAACCTACGAGCAGTACTTC. Translation gives CASSGTSGKTYEQYF.

The chain employs TRBV19 and TRBJ1-4; D is ambiguous. Germline V gives CDR1 LNHDA, CDR2 SQIVND (reference sequence). There are 15 residues in the CDR3. Trimming left V 3 bases short and J 0 bases short, with 8 bases between. CDR3 in DNA: TGTGCCAGTAGTATGGGCGGGGCAACTAATGAAAAACTGTTTTTT. Its protein is CASSMGGATNEKLFF.

The table lists this clone with a count of one. The J gene is TRBJ2-1, the V gene TRBV6-5; D might be TRBD2 (5 bases). CDR1 and CDR2 (germline): MNHEY, SVGAGI. Trimming removed 2 bases from V and 9 bases from J, with 11 bases in between. This CDR3 spans 13 amino acids. The CDR3 protein is CASSYDQRAEQFF. Here the CDR3 DNA reads TGTGCCAGCAGTTACGACCAGAGGGCTGAGCAGTTCTTC.

The genes are TRBV9 and TRBJ2-7, with 9 bases matching TRBD1. This CDR3 contains 15 residues. Looked up from germline, CDR1 is SGDLS and CDR2 is YYNGEE. Trimming took 0 bases from V and 9 from J; bases not matched to a gene: 10. DNA for the CDR3: TGTGCCAGCAGCGTAGGGACAGGGGAAACAGGAGGGCAGTACTTC. This encodes CASSVGTGETGGQYF.

As to this clone: The junction differs from germline at one of its ends, possibly a read error. The gene calls are TRBV5-6 and TRBJ2-7; 7 bases match TRBD1. Germline V gives CDR1 SGHDT, CDR2 YYEEEE. This CDR3 has 12 amino acids. CDR3 sequence reads: CASSSYTGTDDF. The CDR3 nucleotides are TGTGCCAGCAGCTCATATACCGGGACAGATGACTTC.

J is TRBJ2-2 and V is TRBV6-5, with D perhaps matching TRBD1 (5 bases). The CDR3 is 14 residues long. The V gene lost 0 bases and the J gene lost 12 bases, with 14 bases spanning the gap. Looked up from germline, CDR1 is MNHEY and CDR2 is SVGAGI. The CDR3 is CASSYSGERAQLFF. The DNA of the CDR3 is TGTGCCAGCAGTTACTCAGGGGAAAGGGCTCAGCTGTTTTTT.

In its sample, this clone was seen once. This chain uses TRBV14 with TRBJ1-5; no definite D call. Trimming took 0 bases from V and 7 from J, leaving 7 bases between them. The CDR3 loop spans 13 amino acids. CDR1 and CDR2 (germline): SGHDN, FVKESK. The CDR3 protein is CASSQDRGQPQHF. The CDR3 coding sequence is TGTGCCAGCAGCCAAGATCGAGGGCAGCCCCAGCATTTT.

This clone was observed a few times. The V gene is TRBV19, the J gene TRBJ1-5; 7 nucleotides line up with TRBD1. This CDR3 region has 18 residues. The V and J ends lost 7 bases and 0 bases, in that order; junction bases with no gene match: 15. CDR1 is LNHDA, CDR2 SQIVND, per germline (reference sequence). The CDR3, as DNA: TGTGCCAGTAAACAGGACAGGAGCTCCTATTATAGCAATCAGCCCCAGCATTTT. It yields the protein CASKQDRSSYYSNQPQHF.

The chain links TRBV10-3 to TRBJ2-3; D unclear. The CDR3 extends over 13 amino acids. Between the trimmed V and J ends, which lost 4 bases and 0 bases, there was a span of 5 bases. Germline loops: CDR1 ENHRY, CDR2 SYGVKD. CDR3 residues: CAISVRSTDTQYF. Written as DNA, the CDR3 is TGTGCCATCAGTGTAAGAAGCACAGATACGCAGTATTTT.

The gene calls are TRBV7-9 and TRBJ1-2; 9 bases are shared with TRBD1. V dropped 4 bases and J dropped 8; count of bases not matched to a gene: 8. The germline V gene encodes CDR1 SEHNR and CDR2 FQNEAQ (reference sequence). The CDR3 covers 14 residues. The DNA of the CDR3 is TGTGCCAGCAGCTCACCGGGGGACAGGGTAGGCTACACCTTC. Amino acids: CASSSPGDRVGYTF.

The rearrangement uses TRBV19 and TRBJ2-2; unclear D gene. V lost 4 bases, J lost 4 bases, and 13 bases lay in between. The germline gives CDR1 LNHDA, CDR2 SQIVND (reference sequence). The CDR3 consists of 15 residues. CDR3 sequence reads: CASSNSGPGTGELFF. CDR3 nucleotides: TGTGCCAGTAGTAATTCGGGTCCGGGCACCGGGGAGCTGTTTTTT.

This chain connects TRBV11-2 to TRBJ2-2; a weak D match, TRBD1 (6 bases). This CDR3 contains 15 residues. V lost 3 bases, J lost 0 bases, and 8 bases lay in between. In germline, CDR1 is SGHAT, CDR2 FQNNGV. The CDR3 region is CASSLTGSNTGELFF. For the CDR3, the DNA is TGTGCCAGCAGCTTGACAGGCTCGAACACCGGGGAGCTGTTTTTT.

The V call is TRBV7-8, the J call TRBJ2-1; 11 bases fit TRBD2. The V and J ends lost 2 bases and 4 bases, in that order; junction bases with no gene match: 1. The CDR3 runs to 15 residues. The V gene's germline CDR1 is SGHVS and CDR2 FQNEAQ. As DNA, the CDR3 is TGTGCCAGCAGCTTAATAGCGGGGGGGTACAATGAGCAGTTCTTC. Its translation is CASSLIAGGYNEQFF.

This sequence joins TRBV11-3 and TRBJ2-1, with 7 bases aligning to TRBD1. CDR3 size: 12 residues. Trimming cost V 2 bases and J 12 bases; bases outside gene matches: 4. The germline gives CDR1 SGHNT, CDR2 YENEEA. Here the CDR3 DNA reads TGTGCCAGCAGCTTATCTGGGACAGCGCAGTTCTTC. This sequence encodes CASSLSGTAQFF.

The J gene is TRBJ2-1, the V gene TRBV30; TRBD2 agrees at 10 bases. The germline CDR1 and CDR2 sequences are GTSNPN and SVGIG (reference sequence). The CDR3 consists of 15 residues. V lost 5 bases and J lost 1; bases outside the gene matches: 5. The CDR3, as DNA: TGTGCCTGGCTAGAAGCGGGAGGGTCCTACAATGAGCAGTTCTTC. Encoded protein: CAWLEAGGSYNEQFF.

The chain couples TRBV19 to TRBJ1-5; TRBD1 agrees at 7 bases. The CDR3 contains 13 residues. Trimming at V came to 8 bases and at J to 4 bases, leaving 5 bases not matched to a gene. Per the germline V gene, CDR1 is LNHDA and CDR2 is SQIVND (reference sequence). The CDR3, as DNA: TGTGCCAGTGGCGACAGGGTAAATCAGCCCCAGCATTTT. Translated: CASGDRVNQPQHF.

This clone was picked up many times. This chain joins TRBV2 and TRBJ1-3; TRBD1 matches 8 bases. The CDR3 consists of 15 residues. Germline V CDR1 and CDR2: SNHLY, FYNNEI. V gave up 4 bases and J gave up 1 base; unmatched junction bases: 3. This CDR3 reads CASSAGTGSGNTIYF. CDR3 bases: TGTGCCAGCAGTGCCGGGACAGGATCTGGAAACACCATATATTTT.

Only a few counts were recorded for this clone. The chain carries TRBV28 and TRBJ1-3; no reliable D call. V gave up 4 bases and J gave up 6 bases, with 7 bases separating them. The CDR3 is 12 residues long. Germline CDR1 and CDR2: MDHEN and SYDVKM. CDR3 bases: TGTGCCAGCAGTTCACAACCAAACACCATATATTTT. Residues: CASSSQPNTIYF.

This chain joins TRBV7-6 and TRBJ2-7, with D tentatively TRBD2 (6 bases). The CDR3 runs to 15 residues. Trimming pared 5 bases from V and 4 bases from J, leaving 18 bases between. The germline V gene encodes CDR1 SGHVS and CDR2 FNYEAQ. CDR3: CASSPPPGTHYEQYF. The CDR3 coding sequence is TGTGCCAGCAGCCCGCCCCCAGGGACTCATTACGAGCAGTACTTC.

This chain joins TRBV27 and TRBJ2-5; the match to TRBD2 covers 9 bases. Trimming at V came to 6 bases and at J to 5 bases, leaving 7 bases not matched to a gene. Germline assignment: CDR1 MNHEY and CDR2 SMNVEV (reference sequence). The CDR3 contains 14 residues. The CDR3 DNA follows: TGTGCCAGCAGGGCGGGAGGGTCGGGTGAGACCCAGTACTTC. It codes for CASRAGGSGETQYF.

V gene TRBV2 combines with J gene TRBJ1-1; no definite D call. The CDR3 length is 16 residues. Germline lookup yields CDR1 SNHLY and CDR2 FYNNEI. V was pared by 2 bases and J by 6 bases, with 19 bases between. The CDR3 coding sequence is TGTGCCAGCAGTGAAAGAGAGGGTTCAAGTGGGGCTGAAGCTTTCTTT. Its translation: CASSEREGSSGAEAFF.

The J gene is TRBJ2-7, the V gene TRBV29-1, with 10 bases identical to TRBD1. The ends lost 1 base at V and 3 bases at J; junction bases unmatched: 3. Germline CDR1 reads SQVTM; CDR2 reads ANQGSEA. The CDR3 runs to 14 residues. CDR3 sequence: CSVEVRDRGYEQYF. CDR3 in DNA: TGCAGCGTTGAAGTAAGGGACAGGGGCTACGAGCAGTACTTC.

The chain uses TRBV9 and TRBJ2-7; either TRBD1 or TRBD2 may fit D (6 bases each). V was trimmed by 0 bases and J by 8 bases, leaving 12 bases between them. CDR3 length equals 13 residues. Germline CDR1 and CDR2: SGDLS and YYNGEE. This CDR3 reads CASSVGQGRQQYF. CDR3 DNA sequence: TGTGCCAGCAGCGTAGGTCAGGGGAGGCAGCAGTACTTC.

The V and J genes are TRBV10-3 and TRBJ2-7; 11 nucleotides line up with TRBD2. Germline assignment: CDR1 ENHRY and CDR2 SYGVKD. CDR3 length: 15 amino acids. The trim removed 1 base at V and 5 bases at J, leaving 4 bases unmatched. In nucleotides, the CDR3 is TGTGCCATCAGTGAGTGGACTAGCGGGTTCAACGAGCAGTACTTC. Translating gives CAISEWTSGFNEQYF.

The rearrangement links TRBV7-8 to TRBJ1-1; possibly TRBD1 for D (6 bases). The CDR3 is made up of 13 amino acids. CDR1 SGHVS and CDR2 FQNEAQ come from the germline V gene. Trimming removed 11 bases from V and 1 base from J, with 14 bases in between. The DNA for the CDR3 is TGTGCCTCAATGGGGGGCAGGAACACTGAAGCTTTCTTT. This sequence encodes CASMGGRNTEAFF.